The present T cell receptor (beta chain) was sequenced within a study of control samples from healthy donors and cancer patients. There are 14 residues in the CDR3. V was clipped by 2 bases and J by 5 bases, with 9 bases between them. CDR1 and CDR2 from the germline V gene are MNHNS and SASEGT. Produced via immunoSEQ multiplex PCR; TCRdb's table is partial and in-frame only. The table records 98,000 or so clones, roughly 90% of them present only once. The sequence came from a woman between 65 and 79 years old in good health. Sequenced sample: blood. The rearrangement joins TRBV6-1 to TRBJ1-4; D not certain. As DNA, the CDR3 is TGTGCCAGCAGTGAAACGATTATAAATGAAAAACTGTTTTTT. Translated, it gives CASSETIINEKLFF.